The T cell receptor beta chain under discussion was sequenced for a study of human T cells and chemical hapten exposure. Study results and caveats: Counts of expanded TCRs (at PT1) showed a positive correlation with patch test score.

Each CDR3 protein is one row after TCRdb ran MiXCR on the RACE reads. Of tens of thousands of distinct CDR3 sequences listed, roughly 10% are singletons. V lost 2 bases, J lost 7 bases, and 14 bases lay in between. This CDR3 contains 14 residues. The germline V gene encodes CDR1 SGHTA and CDR2 FQGTGA. This clonotype was recorded many times. No antigen is known for it. Noted time point: patch test 3, about 24 weeks after DPC sensitization. Treatment denoted: therapeutic diphenylcyclopropenone sensitization with weekly scalp DPC. This chain uses TRBV7-3 with TRBJ2-5; D possibly uses TRBD1 or TRBD2 (5 bases each). Source: whole blood, taken in connection with sensitization to the hapten diphenylcyclopropenone (DPC). The TCR sequence derives from a woman aged 45 to 65 with alopecia areata. Some clones in this sample may be carry-over from other donors' samples. As DNA, the CDR3 is TGTGCCAGCAGCTTACGAGGGGATAAGGGGACCCAGTACTTC. Translating gives CASSLRGDKGTQYF. Variable domain in full (rest from reference TRBV7-3 and TRBJ2-5): GAGVSQTPSNKVTEKGKYVELRCDPISGHTALYWYRQSLGQGPEFLIYFQGTGAADDSGLPNDRFFAVRPEGSVSTLKIQRTERGDSAVYLCASSLRGDKGTQYFGPGTRLLVL.